This T cell receptor beta chain emerged from a study of cytomegalovirus exposure and HLA in healthy donors. Across the whole study: The study's early data release held roughly 91 million unique TCRs from HLA-typed donors. General study findings and limits: Specific recognition of CMV antigens was confirmed in vitro for a few chains (all CMV-associated). Serostatus for CMV was the only available immune exposure information.

Researchers ran the PCR with 60 Vbeta and 13 Jbeta primers. Clones were sequenced by immunoSEQ multiplex PCR, and TCRdb holds only the in-frame ones, with some missing. The sample lists around 190,000 clones; 65% to 80% were seen once. Comment on this clone: The antigen is unknown.

Material for sequencing was PBMCs. The clonotype comes from a woman aged 40 to 49 in good health and CMV-seronegative.

The CDR3, as DNA: TGTGCCAGCAGCTTAGTACCTAAGTACGGGAGGACGAACACCGGGGAGCTGTTTTTT. This sequence encodes CASSLVPKYGRTNTGELFF. The genes are TRBV7-2 and TRBJ2-2; 7 positions agree with TRBD2. The CDR3 sequence is 19 residues long. Germline assignment: CDR1 SGHTA and CDR2 FQGNSA. The J segment lost 0 bases and the V segment lost 1 base, leaving 11 bases of the junction unmatched.